The source of this T cell receptor (beta chain) is a study of Ad26.COV2.S vaccination and SARS-CoV-2 variants. Study summary: Intramuscular Ad26.COV2.S doses were given once or twice, 56 days apart. Overall study findings and caveats: Vaccine and placebo recipients had similar non-spike TCR breadth.

With regard to this clone: Its specificity is not known.

The treatment is: approximately 18 received Ad26.COV2.S at low or high dose, single or two shots; roughly 5 received placebo; per-sample allocation not given. Sampling happened 63 days after the first vaccine or placebo injection. Donation was by an adult aged 18-55 years who was in Boston. Method: immunoSEQ multiplex PCR; TCRdb's copy keeps in-frame clones and lacks some. The profile covers some 500,000 clones, with 85% to 90% appearing a single time and about 2.4% taken by the ten largest. This CDR3 is built from 11 residues. Sequenced here: peripheral blood, sampled in a trial of Ad26.COV2.S vaccine versus placebo. The chain carries TRBV21-1 and TRBJ2-1; the table's D call, TRBD2, was not checked against the DNA. TRBV21-1 is deemed a pseudogene. The sequence derives from a person between 18 and 65 years old who received the Ad26.COV2.S COVID-19 vaccine or a placebo. CDR3 residues: CASRLAHEQFF. The DNA of the CDR3 is TGTGCCAGCAGGCTAGCGCATGAGCAGTTCTTC.